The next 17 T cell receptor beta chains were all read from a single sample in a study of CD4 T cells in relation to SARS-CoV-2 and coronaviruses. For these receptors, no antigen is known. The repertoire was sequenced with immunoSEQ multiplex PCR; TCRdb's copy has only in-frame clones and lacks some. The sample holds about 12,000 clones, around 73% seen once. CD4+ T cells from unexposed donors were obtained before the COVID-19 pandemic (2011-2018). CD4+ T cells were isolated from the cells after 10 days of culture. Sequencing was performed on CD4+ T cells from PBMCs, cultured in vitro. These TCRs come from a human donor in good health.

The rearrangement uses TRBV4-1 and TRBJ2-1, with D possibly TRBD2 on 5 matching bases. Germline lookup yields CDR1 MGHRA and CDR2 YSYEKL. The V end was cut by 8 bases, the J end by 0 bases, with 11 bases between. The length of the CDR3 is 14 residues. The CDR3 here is CASGADSSYNEQFF. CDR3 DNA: TGCGCCAGCGGAGCGGATAGCTCCTACAATGAGCAGTTCTTC.

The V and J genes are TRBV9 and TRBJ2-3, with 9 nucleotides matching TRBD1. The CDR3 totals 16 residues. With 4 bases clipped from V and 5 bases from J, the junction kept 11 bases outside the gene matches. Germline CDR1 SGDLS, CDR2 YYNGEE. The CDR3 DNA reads TGTGCCAGCAGCCCCCGGACAGGGGATAATGGAGATACGCAGTATTTT. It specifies CASSPRTGDNGDTQYF.

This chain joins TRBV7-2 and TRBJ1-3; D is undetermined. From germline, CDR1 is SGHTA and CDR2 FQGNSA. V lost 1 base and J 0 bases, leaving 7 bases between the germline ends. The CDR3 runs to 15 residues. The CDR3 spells CASSLGIHSGNTIYF. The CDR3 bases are TGTGCCAGCAGCTTAGGGATTCACTCTGGAAACACCATATATTTT.

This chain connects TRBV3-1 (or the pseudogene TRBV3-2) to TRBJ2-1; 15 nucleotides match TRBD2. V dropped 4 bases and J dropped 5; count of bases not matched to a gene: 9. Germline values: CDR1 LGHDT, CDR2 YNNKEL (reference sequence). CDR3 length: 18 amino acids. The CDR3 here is CASSRGLAGGLKDNEQFF. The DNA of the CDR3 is TGTGCCAGCAGCCGCGGACTAGCGGGAGGGCTAAAGGACAATGAGCAGTTCTTC.

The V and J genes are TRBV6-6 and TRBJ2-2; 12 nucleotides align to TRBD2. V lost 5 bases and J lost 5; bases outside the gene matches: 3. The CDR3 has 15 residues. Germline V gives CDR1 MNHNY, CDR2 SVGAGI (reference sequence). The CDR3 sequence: CASSLLAGGTGELFF. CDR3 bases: TGTGCCAGCAGTCTACTAGCGGGGGGAACCGGGGAGCTGTTTTTT.

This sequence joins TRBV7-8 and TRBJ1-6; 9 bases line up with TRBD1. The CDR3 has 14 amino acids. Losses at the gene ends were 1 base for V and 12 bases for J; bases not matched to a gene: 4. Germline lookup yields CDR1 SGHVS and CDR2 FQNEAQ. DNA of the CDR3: TGTGCCAGCAGCTTAGAACAGGGGGCAGAACCCCTCCACTTT. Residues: CASSLEQGAEPLHF.

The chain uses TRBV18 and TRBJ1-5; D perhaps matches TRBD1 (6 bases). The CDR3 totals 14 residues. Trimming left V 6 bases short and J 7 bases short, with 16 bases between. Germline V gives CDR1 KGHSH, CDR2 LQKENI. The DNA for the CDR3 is TGTGCCAGCTCGAAGGGGGGGTCGGAACAGCCCCAGCATTTT. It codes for CASSKGGSEQPQHF.

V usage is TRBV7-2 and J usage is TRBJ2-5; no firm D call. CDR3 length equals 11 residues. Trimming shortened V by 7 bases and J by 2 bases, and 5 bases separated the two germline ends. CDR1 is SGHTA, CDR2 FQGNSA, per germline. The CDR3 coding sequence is TGTGCCAGCACCAGTCAAGAGACCCAGTACTTC. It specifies CASTSQETQYF.

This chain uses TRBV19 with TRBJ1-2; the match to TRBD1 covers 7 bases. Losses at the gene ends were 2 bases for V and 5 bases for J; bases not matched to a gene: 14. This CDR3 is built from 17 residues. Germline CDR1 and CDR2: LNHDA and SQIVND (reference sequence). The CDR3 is CASSIRQGVGGAYGYTF. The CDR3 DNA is TGTGCCAGTAGTATACGACAGGGAGTAGGGGGGGCGTATGGCTACACCTTC.

The CDR3 is CASSDGTTNEKLFF. The CDR3, as DNA: TGTGCCAGCAGTGATGGTACAACTAATGAAAAACTGTTTTTT. V is TRBV2 and J is TRBJ1-4, with D hard to call. The CDR3 runs to 14 residues. Germline V gene lookup returns CDR1 SNHLY and CDR2 FYNNEI. Deletions cut 3 bases from V and 0 bases from J, with 5 bases between.

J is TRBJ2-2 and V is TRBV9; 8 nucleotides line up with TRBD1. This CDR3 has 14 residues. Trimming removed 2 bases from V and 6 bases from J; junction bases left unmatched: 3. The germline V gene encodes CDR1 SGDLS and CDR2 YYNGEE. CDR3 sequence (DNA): TGTGCCAGCAGCGTTACAGGGGGAGCCGGGGAGCTGTTTTTT. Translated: CASSVTGGAGELFF. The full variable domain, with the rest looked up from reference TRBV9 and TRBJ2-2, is DSGVTQTPKHLITATGQRVTLRCSPRSGDLSVYWYQQSLDQGLQFLIQYYNGEERAKGNILERFSAQQFPDLHSELNLSSLELGDSALYFCASSVTGGAGELFFGEGSRLTVL.

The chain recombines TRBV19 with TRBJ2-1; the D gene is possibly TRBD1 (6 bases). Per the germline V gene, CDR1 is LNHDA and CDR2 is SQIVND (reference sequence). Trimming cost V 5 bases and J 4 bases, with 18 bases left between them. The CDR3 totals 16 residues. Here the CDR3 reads CASSPLGQGLYNEQFF. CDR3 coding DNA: TGTGCCAGTAGTCCCCTGGGCCAGGGGTTATACAATGAGCAGTTCTTC.

The CDR3 region is CASSVGGTLPYGYTF. Here the CDR3 DNA reads TGTGCCAGCAGCGTAGGAGGGACATTACCCTATGGCTACACCTTC. The rearrangement links TRBV9 to TRBJ1-2; perhaps TRBD1 as D (6 bases). Germline CDR1 and CDR2: SGDLS and YYNGEE. Trimming shortened V by 0 bases and J by 4 bases, and 13 bases separated the two germline ends. This CDR3 contains 15 residues.

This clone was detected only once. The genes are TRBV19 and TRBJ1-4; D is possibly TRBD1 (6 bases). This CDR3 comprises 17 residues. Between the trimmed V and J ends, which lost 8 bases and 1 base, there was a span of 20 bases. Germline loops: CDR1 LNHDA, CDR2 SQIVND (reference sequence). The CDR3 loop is CASLATKLGQTNEKLFF. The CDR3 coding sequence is TGTGCCAGTCTGGCGACTAAACTGGGACAAACTAATGAAAAACTGTTTTTT.

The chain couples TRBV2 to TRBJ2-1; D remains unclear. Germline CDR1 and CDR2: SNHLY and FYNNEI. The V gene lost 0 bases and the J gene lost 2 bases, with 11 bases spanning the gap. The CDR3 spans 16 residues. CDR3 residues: CASSEAQFSTYNEQFF. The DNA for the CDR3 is TGTGCCAGCAGTGAAGCCCAGTTCAGCACCTACAATGAGCAGTTCTTC.

The CDR3 DNA is TGTGCCAGCAGTTTAGCAGGCAGCTCTGGAAACACCATATATTTT. It codes for CASSLAGSSGNTIYF. The chain links TRBV6-5 to TRBJ1-3, with no clear D. CDR1 and CDR2 from the germline V gene are MNHEY and SVGAGI. This CDR3 comprises 15 residues. Trimming removed 4 bases at V and 0 bases at J, with 10 bases between.

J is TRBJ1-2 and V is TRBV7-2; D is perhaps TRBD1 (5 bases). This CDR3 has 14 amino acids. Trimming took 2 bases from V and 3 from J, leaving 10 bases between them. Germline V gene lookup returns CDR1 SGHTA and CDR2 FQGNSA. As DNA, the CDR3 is TGTGCCAGCAGCTTACCAGGGCTTGACTATGGCTACACCTTC. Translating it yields CASSLPGLDYGYTF.